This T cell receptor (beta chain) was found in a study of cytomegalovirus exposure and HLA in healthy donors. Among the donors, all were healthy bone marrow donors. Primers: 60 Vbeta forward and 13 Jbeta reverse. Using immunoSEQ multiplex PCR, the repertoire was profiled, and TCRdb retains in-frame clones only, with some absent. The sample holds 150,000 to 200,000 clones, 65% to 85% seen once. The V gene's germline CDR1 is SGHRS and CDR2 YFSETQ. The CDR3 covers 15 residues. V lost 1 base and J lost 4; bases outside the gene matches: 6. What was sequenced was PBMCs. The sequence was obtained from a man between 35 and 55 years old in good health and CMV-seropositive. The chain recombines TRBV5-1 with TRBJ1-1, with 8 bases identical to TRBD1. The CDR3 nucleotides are TGCGCCAGCAGCTTGACAGGGGGTGACGGCACTGAAGCTTTCTTT. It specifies CASSLTGGDGTEAFF. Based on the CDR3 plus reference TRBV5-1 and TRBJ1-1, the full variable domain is KAGVTQTPRYLIKTRGQQVTLSCSPISGHRSVSWYQQTPGQGLQFLFEYFSETQRNKGNFPGRFSGRQFSNSRSEMNVSTLELGDSALYLCASSLTGGDGTEAFFGQGTRLTVV.